Shown below are 8 T cell receptor beta chains from a single sample sequenced in a study of blood T cell repertoires in COVID-19. TCRdb keeps only in-frame clones here, not all; method: immunoSEQ multiplex PCR. The table shows approximately 130,000 clones, with approximately 90% occurring only once. Sequenced material: peripheral blood. Receptors were obtained from a human donor in a cohort sampled during active COVID-19.

This rearrangement joins TRBV19 to TRBJ2-1; D gene uncertain. This CDR3 region has 14 residues. Germline V lookup: CDR1 LNHDA, CDR2 SQIVND (reference sequence). Between the trimmed V and J ends, which lost 8 bases and 1 base, there was a span of 12 bases. The CDR3 region is CASRSGNSYNEQFF. CDR3 sequence (DNA): TGTGCCAGTCGCTCAGGAAATTCCTACAATGAGCAGTTCTTC.

The rearrangement joins TRBV5-1 to TRBJ2-5; the match to TRBD2 covers 7 bases. V trimming: 0 bases; J trimming: 5 bases; junction bases outside the gene matches: 10. The CDR3 has 16 residues. Germline CDR1 reads SGHRS; CDR2 reads YFSETQ. The CDR3 region is CASSLASGLIIETQYF. The CDR3 DNA reads TGCGCCAGCAGCTTGGCTTCGGGACTAATTATCGAGACCCAGTACTTC.

The chain uses TRBV3-1 (or the pseudogene TRBV3-2) and TRBJ2-1, with 11 bases identical to TRBD2. The CDR3 contains 16 residues. The germline gives CDR1 LGHDT, CDR2 YNNKEL (reference sequence). Trimming removed 2 bases from V and 4 bases from J; junction bases left unmatched: 4. The CDR3: CASSQRTSGSYNEQFF. CDR3 nucleotide sequence: TGTGCCAGCAGCCAACGTACTAGCGGGAGTTACAATGAGCAGTTCTTC.

The genes are TRBV7-6 and TRBJ1-1; possible D gene TRBD1, 5 bases. Germline CDR1 and CDR2: SGHVS and FNYEAQ. This CDR3 comprises 14 residues. V shed 5 bases and J shed 1 base, with 11 bases lying between them. The CDR3 DNA sequence: TGTGCCAGCAGCCTCCGAACAGGGAACACTGAAGCTTTCTTT. This codes for CASSLRTGNTEAFF.

V gene TRBV3-1 (or the pseudogene TRBV3-2) combines with J gene TRBJ2-5; D is ambiguous. CDR1 and CDR2 (germline): LGHDT, YNNKEL (reference sequence). This CDR3 spans 13 amino acids. V lost 1 base to trimming and J lost 5 bases, with 8 bases between them. CDR3 DNA: TGTGCCAGCAGCCAAGGGAGAGAGGAGACCCAGTACTTC. It translates to CASSQGREETQYF.

V is TRBV3-1 (or the pseudogene TRBV3-2) and J is TRBJ2-2; D is unclear. Germline CDR1 LGHDT, CDR2 YNNKEL (reference sequence). The length of the CDR3 is 13 residues. V lost 5 bases and J lost 3, with 7 bases in between. The CDR3 DNA sequence: TGTGCCAGCAGCTTCGGTGACACCGGGGAGCTGTTTTTT. Its translation: CASSFGDTGELFF.

The J gene is TRBJ2-7, the V gene TRBV18; TRBD2 matches at 8 bases. J was trimmed by 1 base and V by 4 bases; bases with no gene match: 6. The CDR3 totals 15 residues. CDR1 and CDR2 (germline): KGHSH, LQKENI. The chain's CDR3 is CASSQGAGGSYEQYF. The CDR3 nucleotides are TGTGCCAGCTCACAAGGGGCGGGGGGATCCTACGAGCAGTACTTC.

This rearrangement joins TRBV29-1 to TRBJ1-6, with 8 bases lining up with TRBD1. The CDR3 contains 12 residues. V trimming: 7 bases; J trimming: 12 bases; junction bases outside the gene matches: 8. The germline gives CDR1 SQVTM, CDR2 ANQGSEA. DNA of the CDR3: TGCAGCGCCTCTACAGGGGGGAAACCCCTCCACTTT. This encodes CSASTGGKPLHF.